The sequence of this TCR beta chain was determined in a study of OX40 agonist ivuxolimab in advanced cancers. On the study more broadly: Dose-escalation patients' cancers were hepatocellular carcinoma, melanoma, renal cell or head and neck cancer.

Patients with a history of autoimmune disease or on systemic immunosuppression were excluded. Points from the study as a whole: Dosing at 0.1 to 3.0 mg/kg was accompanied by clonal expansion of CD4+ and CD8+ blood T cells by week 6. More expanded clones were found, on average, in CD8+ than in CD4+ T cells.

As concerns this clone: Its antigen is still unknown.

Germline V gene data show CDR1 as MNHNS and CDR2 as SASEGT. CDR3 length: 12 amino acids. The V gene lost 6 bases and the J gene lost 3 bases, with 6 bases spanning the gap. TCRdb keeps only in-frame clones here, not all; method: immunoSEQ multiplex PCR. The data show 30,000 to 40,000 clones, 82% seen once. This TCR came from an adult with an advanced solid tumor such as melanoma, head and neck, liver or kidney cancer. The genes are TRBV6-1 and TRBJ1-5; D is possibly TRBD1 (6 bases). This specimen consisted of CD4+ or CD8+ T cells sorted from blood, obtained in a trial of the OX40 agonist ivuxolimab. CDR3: CASRGANQPQHF. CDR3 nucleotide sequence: TGTGCCAGCAGGGGGGCCAATCAGCCCCAGCATTTT.